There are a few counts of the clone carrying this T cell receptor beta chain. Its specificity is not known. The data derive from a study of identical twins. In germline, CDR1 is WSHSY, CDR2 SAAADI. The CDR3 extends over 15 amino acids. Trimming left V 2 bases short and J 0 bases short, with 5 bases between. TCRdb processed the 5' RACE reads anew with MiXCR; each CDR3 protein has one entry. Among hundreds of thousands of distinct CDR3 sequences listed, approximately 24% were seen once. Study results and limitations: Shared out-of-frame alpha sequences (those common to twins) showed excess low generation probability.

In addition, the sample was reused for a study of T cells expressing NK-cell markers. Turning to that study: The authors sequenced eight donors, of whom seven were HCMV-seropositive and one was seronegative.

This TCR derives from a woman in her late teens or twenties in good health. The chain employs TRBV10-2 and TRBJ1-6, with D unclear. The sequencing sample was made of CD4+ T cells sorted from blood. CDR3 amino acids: CASSERGSYNSPLHF. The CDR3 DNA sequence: TGCGCCAGCAGTGAGAGAGGCTCCTATAATTCACCCCTCCACTTT.